These 18 T cell receptor beta chains share one sample of origin, sequenced in a study of blood T cell repertoires in COVID-19. The repertoire was sequenced with immunoSEQ multiplex PCR; TCRdb's copy has only in-frame clones and lacks some. The sample has over 150,000 clones, over 75% seen once. What was sequenced was PBMCs or T cells enriched from blood (not recorded which). These receptors all come from a woman in her fifties or sixties who had recovered from COVID-19.

This clone has more than one count but fewer than ten. This chain joins TRBV5-1 and TRBJ2-1; 7 nucleotides line up with TRBD1. The CDR3 has 14 residues. The germline CDR1 and CDR2 sequences are SGHRS and YFSETQ. V trimming: 4 bases; J trimming: 8 bases; junction bases outside the gene matches: 9. The CDR3 sequence is CASSPGTALDEQFF. CDR3 in DNA: TGCGCCAGCAGCCCAGGGACAGCTCTCGATGAGCAGTTCTTC.

The chain carries TRBV19 and TRBJ2-3, with D perhaps TRBD2 (5 bases). Trimming took off 8 bases at V and 3 bases at J, with 12 bases between the two ends. In germline, CDR1 is LNHDA, CDR2 SQIVND (reference sequence). CDR3 length: 13 residues. CDR3 region: CASSRTGTDTQYF. Here the CDR3 DNA reads TGTGCCAGTTCCAGGACTGGGACAGATACGCAGTATTTT.

The chain carries TRBV12-3 or TRBV12-4 and TRBJ1-2; 7 bases are shared with TRBD1. The length of the CDR3 is 11 residues. V dropped 6 bases and J dropped 7; count of bases not matched to a gene: 2. DNA for the CDR3: TGTGCCAGCAGCAGGGGGAGTGGCTACACCTTC. The encoded protein is CASSRGSGYTF.

The chain uses TRBV29-1 and TRBJ2-7; 9 positions match TRBD2. This CDR3 region has 12 residues. Germline-derived CDR1 and CDR2 are SQVTM and ANQGSEA. The V and J ends lost 6 bases and 2 bases, in that order; junction bases with no gene match: 2. The CDR3 loop reads CSVLAGAYEQYF. DNA for the CDR3: TGCAGCGTATTAGCGGGGGCCTACGAGCAGTACTTC.

The chain employs TRBV6-2 or TRBV6-3 and TRBJ2-3, with TRBD2 matching 10 bases. V shed 7 bases and J 2 bases; nucleotides not matched to a gene: 9. The length of the CDR3 is 16 residues. The germline gives CDR1 MNHEY, CDR2 SVGEGT. Written as DNA, the CDR3 is TGTGCCAGCACCCCGGGACTAGCGTCATACACAGATACGCAGTATTTT. Protein product: CASTPGLASYTDTQYF.

The CDR3 sequence: CASSVGGSQETQYF. In DNA, the CDR3 is TGTGCCAGCAGCGTAGGAGGCTCACAAGAGACCCAGTACTTC. This chain uses TRBV9 with TRBJ2-5; no definite D call. Per the germline V gene, CDR1 is SGDLS and CDR2 is YYNGEE. The ends were cut back, 0 bases at V and 2 bases at J, with 8 bases in the middle. The CDR3 runs to 14 residues. Complete variable domain (other parts from reference TRBV9 and TRBJ2-5): DSGVTQTPKHLITATGQRVTLRCSPRSGDLSVYWYQQSLDQGLQFLIQYYNGEERAKGNILERFSAQQFPDLHSELNLSSLELGDSALYFCASSVGGSQETQYFGPGTRLLVL.

This rearrangement joins TRBV7-9 to TRBJ2-4, with a weak D call TRBD2 (7 bases). Germline V CDR1 and CDR2: SEHNR, FQNEAQ (reference sequence). This CDR3 spans 15 amino acids. V lost 1 base and J lost 7, with 14 bases in between. CDR3 protein: CASSLVRGGPNIQYF. For the CDR3, the DNA is TGTGCCAGCAGCTTAGTAAGGGGGGGTCCCAACATTCAGTACTTC. The variable domain in full, completed from reference TRBV7-9 and TRBJ2-4, reads DTGVSQNPRHKITKRGQNVTFRCDPISEHNRLYWYRQTLGQGPEFLTYFQNEAQLEKSRLLSDRFSAERPKGSFSTLEIQRTEQGDSAMYLCASSLVRGGPNIQYFGAGTRLSVL.

The chain recombines TRBV7-2 with TRBJ1-6, with D hard to call. V dropped 5 bases and J dropped 0 bases, with 8 bases sitting between them. The CDR3 length is 15 residues. Germline assignment: CDR1 SGHTA and CDR2 FQGNSA. The CDR3 reads CASSPLSSYNSPLHF. CDR3 DNA sequence: TGTGCCAGCAGCCCTCTTTCCTCCTATAATTCACCCCTCCACTTT.

This clone was seen just once. The rearrangement joins TRBV7-9 to TRBJ2-1; D not resolved. V was cut by 4 bases and J by 12 bases, with 22 bases left in between. CDR1 SEHNR and CDR2 FQNEAQ come from the germline V gene (reference sequence). The CDR3 runs 15 residues. CDR3 sequence: CASSSAGSTLIGQFF. In DNA, the CDR3 is TGTGCCAGCAGCTCAGCCGGGTCAACCCTAATCGGGCAGTTCTTC.

The chain recombines TRBV29-1 with TRBJ2-7, with D possibly matching TRBD2 (7 bases). The CDR3 length is 14 residues. The V end was cut by 4 bases, the J end by 7 bases, with 20 bases between. CDR1 is SQVTM, CDR2 ANQGSEA, per germline. DNA of the CDR3: TGCAGCGTTGCGGGGAGGCTGGGGGGGCTAGAGCAGTACTTC. Translation gives CSVAGRLGGLEQYF.

The chain employs TRBV5-1 and TRBJ2-1; 9 bases agree with TRBD2. Losses at the gene ends were 0 bases for V and 9 bases for J; bases not matched to a gene: 13. This CDR3 has 17 residues. The germline gives CDR1 SGHRS, CDR2 YFSETQ. CDR3 sequence reads: CASSLGVQGAGGGEQFF. CDR3 DNA: TGCGCCAGCAGCTTGGGAGTTCAGGGAGCGGGAGGAGGTGAGCAGTTCTTC.

This clone appeared a few times. V gene TRBV6-2 or TRBV6-3 combines with J gene TRBJ1-5; D may be TRBD1 (5 bases). Germline lookup yields CDR1 MNHEY and CDR2 SVGEGT. V lost 6 bases to trimming and J lost 3 bases, with 12 bases between them. This CDR3 has 14 residues. CDR3 sequence: CASSTDRNNQPQHF. The CDR3 DNA follows: TGTGCCAGCAGCACCGACAGAAACAATCAGCCCCAGCATTTT.

V is TRBV6-5 and J is TRBJ1-1; D possibly corresponds to TRBD1 (5 bases). In germline, CDR1 is MNHEY, CDR2 SVGAGI. Trimming removed 0 bases from V and 5 bases from J, with 13 bases in between. The CDR3 has 15 amino acids. As DNA, the CDR3 is TGTGCCAGCAGTTACTCGGCAGGGAAGAGGACTGAAGCTTTCTTT. This encodes CASSYSAGKRTEAFF.

CDR3 protein: CASSALTGNYGYTF. Written as DNA, the CDR3 is TGCGCCAGCAGCGCATTAACGGGGAACTATGGCTACACCTTC. The chain combines TRBV5-1 with TRBJ1-2; D remains unclear. V dropped 4 bases and J dropped 2 bases, with 12 bases sitting between them. In germline, CDR1 is SGHRS, CDR2 YFSETQ. The CDR3 spans 14 residues.

The chain combines TRBV29-1 with TRBJ1-1; a possible D gene is TRBD1 (5 bases). Trimming stripped 4 bases from V and 7 bases from J, with 22 bases between. Germline loops: CDR1 SQVTM, CDR2 ANQGSEA. This CDR3 region has 15 residues. The CDR3 DNA reads TGCAGCGTTGCGGGGGGGGAAGCCCGCCGTTTTGAAGCTTTCTTT. This encodes CSVAGGEARRFEAFF.

The genes are TRBV19 and TRBJ1-5; TRBD1 aligns across 8 bases. The V gene's germline CDR1 is LNHDA and CDR2 SQIVND (reference sequence). The CDR3 has 14 amino acids. The junction had 12 bases not matched to a gene; V was cut back by 6 bases and J by 11 bases. The CDR3 nucleotides are TGTGCCAGTAGGGATGGGAGGGGGGACAGGACCCAGCATTTT. Protein sequence: CASRDGRGDRTQHF.

V is TRBV28 and J is TRBJ1-4, with no clear D. V was clipped by 6 bases and J by 6 bases, with 14 bases between them. The V gene's germline CDR1 is MDHEN and CDR2 SYDVKM. There are 14 residues in the CDR3. CDR3 loop: CASSRLQLDEKLFF. CDR3 coding DNA: TGTGCCAGCAGCCGACTGCAACTAGATGAAAAACTGTTTTTT.

The rearrangement links TRBV27 to TRBJ1-6; 7 positions agree with TRBD1. This CDR3 spans 18 amino acids. V dropped 6 bases and J dropped 7; count of bases not matched to a gene: 18. Germline lookup yields CDR1 MNHEY and CDR2 SMNVEV (reference sequence). The CDR3 nucleotides are TGTGCCAGCAGCTCTTTGACCCTTCAGACAGGGCCCAATTCACCCCTCCACTTT. This translates into CASSSLTLQTGPNSPLHF.